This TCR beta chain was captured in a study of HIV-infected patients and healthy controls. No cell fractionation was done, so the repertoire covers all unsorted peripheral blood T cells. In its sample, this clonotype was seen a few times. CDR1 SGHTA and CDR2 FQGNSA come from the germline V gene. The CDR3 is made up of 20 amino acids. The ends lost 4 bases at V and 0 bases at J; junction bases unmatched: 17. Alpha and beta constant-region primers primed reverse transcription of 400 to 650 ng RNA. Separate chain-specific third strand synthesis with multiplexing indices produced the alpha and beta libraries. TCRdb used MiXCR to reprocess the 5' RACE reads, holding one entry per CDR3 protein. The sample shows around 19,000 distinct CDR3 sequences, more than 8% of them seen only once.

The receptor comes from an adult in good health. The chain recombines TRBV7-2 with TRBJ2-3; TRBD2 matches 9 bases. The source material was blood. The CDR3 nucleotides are TGTGCCAGCAGCTCGGCGACTTCAGGGGCGGGGGGGAGTAGCACAGATACGCAGTATTTT. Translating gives CASSSATSGAGGSSTDTQYF.